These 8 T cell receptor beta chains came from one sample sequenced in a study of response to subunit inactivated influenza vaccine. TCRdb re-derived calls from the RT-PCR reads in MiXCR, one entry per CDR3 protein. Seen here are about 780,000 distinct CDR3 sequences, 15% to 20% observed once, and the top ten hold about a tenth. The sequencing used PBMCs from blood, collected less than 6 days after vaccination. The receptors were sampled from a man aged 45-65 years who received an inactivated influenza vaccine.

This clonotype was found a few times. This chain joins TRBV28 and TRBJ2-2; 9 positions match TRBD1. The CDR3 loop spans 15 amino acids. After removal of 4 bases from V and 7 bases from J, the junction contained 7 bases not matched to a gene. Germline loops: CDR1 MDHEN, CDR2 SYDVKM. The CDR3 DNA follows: TGTGCCAGCAGTTCAACAGGGGGCGTTATCGGGGAGCTGTTTTTT. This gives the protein CASSSTGGVIGELFF.

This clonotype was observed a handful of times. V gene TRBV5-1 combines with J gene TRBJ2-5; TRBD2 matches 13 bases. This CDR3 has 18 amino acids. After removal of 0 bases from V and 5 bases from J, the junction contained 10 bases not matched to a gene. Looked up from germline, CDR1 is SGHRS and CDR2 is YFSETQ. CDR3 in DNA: TGCGCCAGCAGCTTGGGGCCGCTACTAGCGGGAGGGTCGGAGACCCAGTACTTC. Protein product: CASSLGPLLAGGSETQYF.

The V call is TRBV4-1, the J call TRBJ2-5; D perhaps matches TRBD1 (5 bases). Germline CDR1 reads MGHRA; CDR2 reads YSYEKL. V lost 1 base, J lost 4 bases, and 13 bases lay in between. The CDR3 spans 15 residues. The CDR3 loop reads CASSQVQGVLETQYF. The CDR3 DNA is TGCGCCAGCAGCCAAGTTCAGGGTGTCTTAGAGACCCAGTACTTC.

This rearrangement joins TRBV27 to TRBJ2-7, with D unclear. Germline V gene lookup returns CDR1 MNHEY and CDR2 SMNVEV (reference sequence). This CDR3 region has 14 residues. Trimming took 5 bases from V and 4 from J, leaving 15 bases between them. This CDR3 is CASSVRHAQYEQYF. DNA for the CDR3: TGTGCCAGCAGTGTGCGACACGCACAGTACGAGCAGTACTTC.

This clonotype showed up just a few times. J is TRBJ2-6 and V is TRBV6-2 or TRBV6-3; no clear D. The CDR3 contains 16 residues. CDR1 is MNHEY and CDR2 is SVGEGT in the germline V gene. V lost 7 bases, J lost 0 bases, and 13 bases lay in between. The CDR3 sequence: CASTDSLGSGANVLTF. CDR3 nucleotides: TGTGCCAGCACCGACTCTTTGGGCTCTGGGGCCAACGTCCTGACTTTC.

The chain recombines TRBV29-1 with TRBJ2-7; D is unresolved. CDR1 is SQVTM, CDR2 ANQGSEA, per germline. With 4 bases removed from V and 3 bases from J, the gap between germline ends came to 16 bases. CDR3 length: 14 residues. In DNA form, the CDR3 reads TGCAGCGTTGCGATCGCGCCCAACTACTACGAGCAGTACTTC. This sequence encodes CSVAIAPNYYEQYF.

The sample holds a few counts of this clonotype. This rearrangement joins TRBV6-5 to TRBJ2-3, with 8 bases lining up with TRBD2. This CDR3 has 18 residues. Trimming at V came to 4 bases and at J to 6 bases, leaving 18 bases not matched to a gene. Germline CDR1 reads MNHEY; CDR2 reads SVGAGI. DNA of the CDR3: TGTGCCAGCAGTTTCTCCCCCTCGCGGCGGGAGGTCGGGGATACGCAGTATTTT. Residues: CASSFSPSRREVGDTQYF.

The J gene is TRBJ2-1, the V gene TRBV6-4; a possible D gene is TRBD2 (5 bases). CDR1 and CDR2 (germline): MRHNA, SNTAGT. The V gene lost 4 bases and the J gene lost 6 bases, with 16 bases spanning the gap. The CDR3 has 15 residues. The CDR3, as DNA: TGTGCCAGCAGTGTGAGAGGCGGGCAAACCAATGAGCAGTTCTTC. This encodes CASSVRGGQTNEQFF.